The rows below give T cell receptor beta chains drawn from one sample of a study of shared clonotypes between healthy human individuals. The protocol was immunoSEQ multiplex PCR, while the TCRdb copy is restricted to in-frame clones and leaves out a portion. Among around 530,000 clones listed, around 81% were seen once. The sample comprised PBMCs. The receptor set was obtained from a woman in her thirties or forties in good health. Some clones in this sample may be carry-over from other donors' samples. Each CDR3 is given with its conserved first and last residue. D genes are given only for firm matches. Expanded clones are given a class, and other clones once, few, many or no size at all.

j_call: TRBJ2-7; d_call: TRBD1; cdr3_length: 13; clone_size: .; v_call: TRBV7-2; cdr3_aa: CASSLQGANEQYF; cdr3_nt: TGTGCCAGCAGCTTACAGGGGGCTAACGAGCAGTACTTC
j_call: TRBJ2-1; d_call: TRBD2; cdr3_length: 16; clone_size: .; v_call: TRBV28; cdr3_aa: CASIPRGVSSYNEQFF; cdr3_nt: TGTGCCAGCATCCCCCGGGGGGTGAGCTCCTACAATGAGCAGTTCTTC
j_call: TRBJ1-2; d_call: .; cdr3_length: 15; clone_size: .; v_call: TRBV4-2; cdr3_aa: CASSQPSGAPYGYTF; cdr3_nt: TGTGCCAGCAGCCAACCTTCTGGCGCTCCCTATGGCTACACCTTC
j_call: TRBJ2-5; d_call: TRBD2; cdr3_length: 16; clone_size: .; v_call: TRBV6-4; cdr3_aa: CARNPLPGTIIETQYF; cdr3_nt: TGTGCCAGGAATCCCCTTCCAGGGACTATTATAGAGACCCAGTACTTC
j_call: TRBJ1-1; d_call: .; cdr3_length: 14; clone_size: .; v_call: TRBV7-9; cdr3_aa: CASSFVQGGTEAFF; cdr3_nt: TGTGCCAGCAGCTTTGTACAGGGAGGTACTGAAGCTTTCTTT
j_call: TRBJ2-7; d_call: .; cdr3_length: 14; clone_size: .; v_call: TRBV5-1; cdr3_aa: CASSFRAGHYEQYF; cdr3_nt: TGCGCCAGCAGCTTCCGGGCCGGGCACTACGAGCAGTACTTC
j_call: TRBJ2-5; d_call: .; cdr3_length: 13; clone_size: .; v_call: TRBV5-1; cdr3_aa: CASSLAPLETQYF; cdr3_nt: TGCGCCAGCAGCTTGGCCCCCTTAGAGACCCAGTACTTC
j_call: TRBJ1-1; d_call: .; cdr3_length: 13; clone_size: .; v_call: TRBV7-9; cdr3_aa: CASSLWMNTEAFF; cdr3_nt: TGTGCCAGCAGCTTATGGATGAACACTGAAGCTTTCTTT
j_call: TRBJ2-2; d_call: .; cdr3_length: 15; clone_size: .; v_call: TRBV4-1; cdr3_aa: CASSPFTVNTGELFF; cdr3_nt: TGCGCCAGCAGCCCTTTTACGGTAAACACCGGGGAGCTGTTTTTT
j_call: TRBJ2-2; d_call: .; cdr3_length: 14; clone_size: few; v_call: TRBV6-4; cdr3_aa: CASSRSPGTGELFF; cdr3_nt: TGTGCCAGCAGTCGGTCGCCGGGTACCGGGGAGCTGTTTTTT
j_call: TRBJ2-3; d_call: .; cdr3_length: 16; clone_size: .; v_call: TRBV21-1; cdr3_aa: CASSKAAFLGIDTQYF; cdr3_nt: TGTGCCAGCAGCAAAGCAGCCTTCCTGGGGATAGATACGCAGTATTTT
j_call: TRBJ2-7; d_call: .; cdr3_length: 14; clone_size: few; v_call: TRBV6-1; cdr3_aa: CASSGTLSSYEQYF; cdr3_nt: TGTGCCAGCAGTGGGACTTTGAGCTCCTACGAGCAGTACTTC
j_call: TRBJ2-3; d_call: TRBD2; cdr3_length: 13; clone_size: .; v_call: TRBV28; cdr3_aa: CASNRPLANTQYF; cdr3_nt: TGTGCCAGCAACCGTCCACTAGCGAATACGCAGTATTTT
j_call: TRBJ2-1; d_call: .; cdr3_length: 15; clone_size: .; v_call: TRBV7-2; cdr3_aa: CASRIPRQVNNEQFF; cdr3_nt: TGTGCCAGCAGGATCCCGAGACAGGTGAACAATGAGCAGTTCTTC
j_call: TRBJ2-3; d_call: TRBD2; cdr3_length: 18; clone_size: .; v_call: TRBV27; cdr3_aa: CASSLPPGLAGRTDTQYF; cdr3_nt: TGTGCCAGCAGTTTGCCTCCGGGACTAGCGGGACGCACAGATACGCAGTATTTT
j_call: TRBJ2-1; d_call: TRBD2; cdr3_length: 14; clone_size: .; v_call: TRBV27; cdr3_aa: CASTLPGLPGVRFF; cdr3_nt: TGTGCCAGCACCCTCCCGGGACTACCCGGGGTTCGGTTCTTC
j_call: TRBJ2-7; d_call: .; cdr3_length: 14; clone_size: .; v_call: TRBV7-9; cdr3_aa: CASSTFQGRYEQYF; cdr3_nt: TGTGCCAGCAGCACCTTTCAGGGGCGGTACGAGCAGTACTTC
j_call: TRBJ1-2; d_call: .; cdr3_length: 13; clone_size: few; v_call: TRBV5-1; cdr3_aa: CASSLDQGKGYTF; cdr3_nt: TGCGCCAGCAGCTTGGATCAGGGGAAGGGCTACACCTTC
j_call: TRBJ2-2; d_call: .; cdr3_length: 14; clone_size: .; v_call: TRBV5-6; cdr3_aa: CASRETGNTGGLFF; cdr3_nt: TGTGCCAGCAGAGAGACAGGGAACACCGGGGGGCTGTTTTTT
j_call: TRBJ2-7; d_call: TRBD2; cdr3_length: 15; clone_size: .; v_call: TRBV7-2; cdr3_aa: CASSSGLAGGYEQYF; cdr3_nt: TGTGCCAGCAGCTCGGGACTAGCGGGAGGCTACGAGCAGTACTTC
j_call: TRBJ1-2; d_call: TRBD1; cdr3_length: 15; clone_size: many; v_call: TRBV7-9; cdr3_aa: CASSLLTGPNYGYTF; cdr3_nt: TGTGCCAGCAGCTTACTGACAGGGCCTAACTATGGCTACACCTTC
j_call: TRBJ1-6; d_call: TRBD1; cdr3_length: 16; clone_size: .; v_call: TRBV2; cdr3_aa: CASRVISTGGNSPLHF; cdr3_nt: TGTGCCAGCAGAGTGATCTCGACAGGGGGTAATTCACCCCTCCACTTT
j_call: TRBJ2-1; d_call: .; cdr3_length: 16; clone_size: .; v_call: TRBV6-1; cdr3_aa: CASSETEGSGDNEQFF; cdr3_nt: TGTGCCAGCAGTGAAACGGAAGGGTCTGGAGACAATGAGCAGTTCTTC
j_call: TRBJ2-3; d_call: .; cdr3_length: 16; clone_size: many; v_call: TRBV5-1; cdr3_aa: CASSLAGRTITDTQYF; cdr3_nt: TGCGCCAGCAGCTTGGCAGGCCGGACTATCACAGATACGCAGTATTTT
j_call: TRBJ2-7; d_call: .; cdr3_length: 12; clone_size: .; v_call: TRBV5-1; cdr3_aa: CASSLYAYEQYF; cdr3_nt: TGCGCCAGCAGCTTATACGCCTACGAGCAGTACTTC
j_call: TRBJ2-7; d_call: .; cdr3_length: 13; clone_size: few; v_call: TRBV29-1; cdr3_aa: CSVTSLSSYEQYF; cdr3_nt: TGCAGCGTTACGAGCCTTAGCTCCTACGAGCAGTACTTC
j_call: TRBJ2-6; d_call: .; cdr3_length: 15; clone_size: once; v_call: TRBV7-9; cdr3_aa: CAPGAPVSGANVLTF; cdr3_nt: TGTGCCCCCGGGGCCCCAGTGTCTGGGGCCAACGTCCTGACTTTC
j_call: TRBJ1-2; d_call: TRBD1; cdr3_length: 10; clone_size: .; v_call: TRBV2; cdr3_aa: CANRQGGYTF; cdr3_nt: TGTGCCAACAGACAGGGAGGCTACACCTTC
j_call: TRBJ1-2; d_call: .; cdr3_length: 14; clone_size: once; v_call: TRBV6-5; cdr3_aa: CASSYSISVFELTF; cdr3_nt: TGTGCCAGCAGTTACTCGATATCTGTTTTTGAACTCACCTTC
j_call: TRBJ2-7; d_call: .; cdr3_length: 14; clone_size: .; v_call: TRBV18; cdr3_aa: CASSPPVASEQQYF; cdr3_nt: TGTGCCAGCTCACCACCGGTGGCTAGCGAACAGCAGTACTTC
j_call: TRBJ2-7; d_call: TRBD2; cdr3_length: 14; clone_size: .; v_call: TRBV10-1; cdr3_aa: CASSDSGSSYEQYF; cdr3_nt: TGCGCCAGCAGTGACAGCGGGAGCTCCTACGAGCAGTACTTC
j_call: TRBJ2-1; d_call: .; cdr3_length: 12; clone_size: .; v_call: TRBV27; cdr3_aa: CASSSPGREQFF; cdr3_nt: TGTGCCAGCAGTTCACCGGGACGAGAGCAGTTCTTC
j_call: TRBJ1-1; d_call: .; cdr3_length: 13; clone_size: .; v_call: TRBV13; cdr3_aa: CASSLTVNTEAFF; cdr3_nt: TGTGCCAGCAGCCTTACCGTGAACACTGAAGCTTTCTTT
j_call: TRBJ2-5; d_call: .; cdr3_length: 12; clone_size: .; v_call: TRBV30; cdr3_aa: CAWSGTSQTQYF; cdr3_nt: TGTGCCTGGAGCGGGACTTCGCAGACCCAGTACTTC
j_call: TRBJ1-1; d_call: .; cdr3_length: 13; clone_size: .; v_call: TRBV14; cdr3_aa: CASSPRVRTEAFF; cdr3_nt: TGTGCCAGCAGCCCCCGGGTGAGAACTGAAGCTTTCTTT
j_call: TRBJ1-3; d_call: TRBD1; cdr3_length: 16; clone_size: .; v_call: TRBV25-1; cdr3_aa: CASSALQTGGVDTIYF; cdr3_nt: TGTGCCAGCAGTGCCCTCCAGACAGGGGGTGTGGACACCATATATTTT
j_call: TRBJ1-2; d_call: TRBD1; cdr3_length: 15; clone_size: .; v_call: TRBV5-1; cdr3_aa: CASSLGTGGDYGYTF; cdr3_nt: TGCGCCAGCAGCTTGGGGACAGGGGGAGACTATGGCTACACCTTC
j_call: TRBJ2-1; d_call: TRBD2; cdr3_length: 15; clone_size: .; v_call: TRBV11-1; cdr3_aa: CASSPPRGAYNEQFF; cdr3_nt: TGTGCCAGCAGTCCACCCCGGGGGGCCTACAATGAGCAGTTCTTC
j_call: TRBJ2-7; d_call: .; cdr3_length: 15; clone_size: .; v_call: TRBV7-2; cdr3_aa: CASSLGSWNSYEQYF; cdr3_nt: TGTGCCAGCAGCTTAGGGAGCTGGAACTCCTACGAGCAGTACTTC
j_call: TRBJ2-5; d_call: .; cdr3_length: 13; clone_size: once; v_call: TRBV13; cdr3_aa: CASSLGGRETQYF; cdr3_nt: TGTGCCAGCAGCTTAGGGGGACGGGAGACCCAGTACTTC
j_call: TRBJ1-4; d_call: .; cdr3_length: 15; clone_size: once; v_call: TRBV6-6; cdr3_aa: CASNDQGRRREKLFF; cdr3_nt: TGTGCCAGCAACGACCAGGGGAGAAGGAGAGAAAAACTGTTTTTT
j_call: TRBJ2-7; d_call: .; cdr3_length: 14; clone_size: .; v_call: TRBV11-2; cdr3_aa: CASSLVRVGVEQYF; cdr3_nt: TGTGCCAGCAGCTTAGTTAGGGTGGGAGTCGAGCAGTACTTC
j_call: TRBJ2-1; d_call: .; cdr3_length: 12; clone_size: once; v_call: TRBV7-2; cdr3_aa: CASSLSNNEQFF; cdr3_nt: TGTGCCAGCAGCTTATCAAACAATGAGCAGTTCTTC
j_call: TRBJ1-5; d_call: .; cdr3_length: 15; clone_size: many; v_call: TRBV9; cdr3_aa: CASSVGDGLNQPQHF; cdr3_nt: TGTGCCAGCAGCGTAGGTGACGGACTAAATCAGCCCCAGCATTTT
j_call: TRBJ2-1; d_call: TRBD2; cdr3_length: 16; clone_size: many; v_call: TRBV6-1; cdr3_aa: CASSETSVLPYNEQFF; cdr3_nt: TGTGCCAGCAGTGAAACTAGCGTATTACCCTACAATGAGCAGTTCTTC
j_call: TRBJ2-1; d_call: .; cdr3_length: 11; clone_size: .; v_call: TRBV7-9; cdr3_aa: CASSFFDEQFF; cdr3_nt: TGTGCCAGCAGCTTCTTCGATGAGCAGTTCTTC
j_call: TRBJ2-2; d_call: .; cdr3_length: 14; clone_size: .; v_call: TRBV4-1; cdr3_aa: CASSQKPNTGELFF; cdr3_nt: TGCGCCAGCAGCCAGAAACCTAACACCGGGGAGCTGTTTTTT
j_call: TRBJ2-2; d_call: TRBD1; cdr3_length: 15; clone_size: .; v_call: TRBV5-1; cdr3_aa: CASRQGVLDTGELFF; cdr3_nt: TGCGCCAGCAGACAGGGGGTGTTGGACACCGGGGAGCTGTTTTTT
j_call: TRBJ2-1; d_call: .; cdr3_length: 15; clone_size: .; v_call: TRBV7-2; cdr3_aa: CASKPALSSYNEQFF; cdr3_nt: TGTGCCAGCAAGCCCGCACTGAGCTCCTACAATGAGCAGTTCTTC
j_call: TRBJ2-2; d_call: TRBD2; cdr3_length: 15; clone_size: many; v_call: TRBV19; cdr3_aa: CASSQYPSGIGELFF; cdr3_nt: TGTGCCAGTAGTCAATACCCGAGCGGGATCGGGGAGCTGTTTTTT
j_call: TRBJ2-7; d_call: .; cdr3_length: 11; clone_size: many; v_call: TRBV19; cdr3_aa: CASSIGVLQYF; cdr3_nt: TGTGCCAGTAGTATAGGAGTCCTCCAGTACTTC